This T cell receptor (beta chain) was captured in a study of graft-versus-host responses after intestinal transplantation (dated by TCRdb to the early 2020s). The study in broad terms: Recipients received multivisceral, liver-intestinal, or isolated intestinal transplants. Every recipient was given anti-thymocyte globulin induction, then maintenance tacrolimus and steroids for roughly three years. After intestinal transplantation, graft-versus-host and host-versus-graft alloreactive T cell clones were followed in the graft, circulation and bone marrow using bulk TCR-beta CDR3 sequencing. Alloreactive clones were identified by sequencing pre-transplant mixed lymphocyte reaction products and comparing them with unstimulated pre-transplant donor and recipient T cells. Of the 20 to 25 intestinal transplant recipients enrolled in the cohort, one of whom was a retransplant, 3 patients without pretransplant specimens were excluded. A peak of at least 4% donor T cells among recipient peripheral blood mononuclear cells was the definition used for donor T cell macrochimerism. Instead of going to the commercial service, samples from three later patients were sequenced in-house on an Illumina MiSeq and processed with MiXCR.

For CDR1 and CDR2, the germline V gene lists MNHEY and SVGAGI. Here V drops 7 bases and J drops 6 bases, and the junction holds 4 bases not matched to any gene. The CDR3 sequence holds 15 residues, the cysteine and phenylalanine included. Only the CDR3 DNA stays, 45 bases, in frame from base 1. The receptor library was made with the immunoSEQ multiplex PCR assay. For most patients, high-throughput TCR-beta CDR3 sequencing of genomic DNA was performed by Adaptive Biotechnologies. The authors' analysis ran thus. Adaptive's ImmunoSEQ software was the source of the TCR sequencing data for over 15 patients, while a few other patients were processed with MiXCR and VDJtools. Because the origin of CDR3 nucleotide sequences shared between donor and recipient could not be assigned, those sequences were removed. Alloreactive clones required at least 2-fold expansion over unstimulated cells and minimum CFSE-low frequency of 0.002% (template counts) or 0.001% (read counts). Mappable clones were those detected in sequenced pre-transplant spleen, lymph node, or MLR CFSE-low populations of the donor or recipient. Cumulative frequency of alloreactive clones was calculated as a percentage of all sequences weighted by copy number. The table was pulled from immuneACCESS by TCRdb, which kept in-frame rearrangements only. Such tables lose some clones; where checked, under half of the loss comes from unresolved V genes, and the rest has no known cause. V, J and clone size derive from that table, while D and trimming were established from the DNA sequence. For this sample there are about 13,000 clones; about 74% appear just once. In total, the top ten clones hold roughly 7% of the sample.

Study-wide findings and limitations: High GvH to HvG T cell clonal ratios were observed in the allografts of patients with donor T cell macrochimerism. GvH clones were detected in recipient bone marrow, and some of these GvH clones were observed earlier in ileal mucosa or blood, consistent with an intestinal mucosal origin. The relatively low number and heterogeneity of intestinal transplant patients limited the conclusions. Peak levels of circulating GvH clones were associated with declines in HvG clones early after transplant.

This clone has only one observation. There is no known antigen for this receptor. Base qualities are not provided; no much larger clone lies one nucleotide away. Dithiothreitol, EDTA incubations and collagenase D digestion were used to isolate intraepithelial and lamina propria lymphocytes from graft specimens. Serial intestinal graft biopsy specimens collected up to 600 days after transplant underwent bulk TCR-beta sequencing. This TCR came from a human patient who received an intestinal transplant, so some T cells may come from the graft donor. The sequence is built from TRBV6-5 and TRBJ2-2, with 14 middle bases fitting TRBD2. The sample consisted of ileum tissue, taken 16 days after intestinal transplant. The CDR3 here reads CASTPGLAGAGELFF. In nucleotide form, the sequence is TGTGCCAGCACCCCGGGACTAGCGGGAGCCGGGGAGCTGTTTTTT.